The clone carrying this TCR beta chain was detected only once. Its cognate antigen is unknown. The CDR3 extends over 14 amino acids. CDR1 is SGHKS, CDR2 YYEKEE, per germline (reference sequence). Trimming left V 4 bases short and J 4 bases short, with 13 bases between. This specimen comes from a study of identifying expanded T cells in peripheral blood. Produced via immunoSEQ multiplex PCR; TCRdb's table is partial and in-frame only. The sample yields approximately 100,000 clones, about 87% seen once. No infections or other immune events were documented during collection. Whole-study results and caveats: Across healthy donors, higher total template counts meant significantly greater roughly two-week count variance.

What was sequenced was blood. This rearrangement joins TRBV5-5 to TRBJ2-3, with D tentatively TRBD1 (5 bases). This TCR was sampled from a person between 18 and 75 years old in good health. Written as DNA, the CDR3 is TGTGCCAGCAGCCCAGACAGTGTCCCAGATACGCAGTATTTT. It translates to CASSPDSVPDTQYF.